The clone carrying this TCR beta chain appeared a single time. Those enrolled, adults aged roughly 18 to 89 years, came from around 25 US areas. Recovery meant two consecutive negative NP/OP PCR tests, professional clearance, or resolved symptoms. The entry originates in a study of blood T cell repertoires in COVID-19. The CDR3 consists of 16 residues. V gave up 1 base and J gave up 3 bases; unmatched junction bases: 5. From germline, CDR1 is SGHAT and CDR2 FQNNGV. How the authors handled the data: The assay estimated nucleated cells by amplifying reference gene primers. The data were produced by immunoSEQ multiplex PCR, yet TCRdb's version contains in-frame clones alone and is incomplete. The V and J calls and clone size are taken from that table; D and trimming were inferred from the DNA. Here the sample spans approximately 260,000 clones, 80% to 95% being singletons.

The J gene is TRBJ2-7, the V gene TRBV11-2; TRBD2 agrees at 11 bases. The sequence came from a woman younger than 30 who had recovered from COVID-19. Sample: PBMCs or T cells enriched from blood (not recorded which). In nucleotides, the CDR3 is TGTGCCAGCAGCTTAGCGACTAGCGGGGTCTACTACGAGCAGTACTTC. It codes for CASSLATSGVYYEQYF.